The following is a TCR beta chain sequence with its context. Its antigen specificity is not known. Base qualities are not provided; no much larger clone lies one nucleotide away. The library was obtained by the immunoSEQ multiplex PCR assay. For the multiplex PCR, a mixture combining 60 forward primers for TCR Vbeta segments and 13 reverse primers for TCR Jbeta segments was used. A multiplex PCR assay on genomic DNA amplified the CDR3 region of rearranged TCR beta genes. The Illumina HiSeq System was used to sequence the amplified TCR beta libraries as 87-base-pair reads. Per the authors' processing: In a later analysis, tens of millions of unique TCR beta chains were counted across the roughly 700 repertoires, and about 10 million of these chains were shared by at least two donors. A nearest-neighbor algorithm error-corrected the raw reads and collapsed the reads into unique sequences, merging closely related sequences to remove PCR and sequencing errors. Alignment of CDR3 sequences to IMGT reference sequences was used to assign V, D and J gene segments. For a sequence to be retained, a match of at least six nucleotides to both a V gene segment and a J gene segment was required. A rearrangement was called productive if the CDR3 had no stop codons and remained in frame with V and J, and every other rearrangement was called non-productive. CDR3 was defined by IMGT convention, running from the second conserved V-encoded cysteine to the conserved J-encoded phenylalanine. The earlier analysis of about 590 of the donors excluded sequences that lacked an unambiguous match to a single V gene segment. In an earlier analysis of approximately 610 of the donors, V segments were called functional above 56.7% productive rearrangements and were called segregating when the between-donor standard deviation exceeded 5%. A statistical classification framework was built for diagnosing cytomegalovirus status from the catalog of TCR beta chain sequences. In a later analysis, TCR nucleotide sequences were compared against IMGT/GENE-DB human TR gene sequences so that V and J genes could be assigned. A later analysis assigned CDR3 sequences and most-parsimonious VDJ recombination scenarios with the TCRdist pipeline. In a later analysis, every TCR beta chain was defined by the combination of its CDR3 amino acid sequence and its V-gene family, and reads without a unique V-gene family were dropped. As a way to deal with suspected cross-contamination and a sequencing artifact, a later analysis dropped under 600 nucleotide sequences that were highly shared and had low generation probability. In a later analysis, a clonal expansion index for each public chain was calculated from normalized within-repertoire ranks of inferred template counts. A later analysis computed generation probabilities with a VDJ recombination model fitted to out-of-frame rearrangements, and checked the results against IGoR. A later analysis scored TCR-TCR, TCR-HLA and TCR-CMV co-occurrence with hypergeometric tests, applying a repertoire-size bias correction to TCR pairs. A later analysis estimated false discovery rates by permuting HLA or CMV assignments 20 times. In a later analysis, co-occurring TCRs were grouped using DBSCAN, with TCRdist sequence similarity added in when clustering inside HLA-allele-positive subsets. Repertoires with fewer than 30,000 or more than 120,000 public chains were left out of co-occurrence clustering, as were five repertoires with anomalous nucleotide sharing. This immuneACCESS table, as held by TCRdb, lists in-frame sequences with V and J called but not all clones. Of the missing ones, under half trace to an unresolved V gene in checked studies; the others have no known cause. The V and J calls and clone size come from that table; D and trimming were worked out from the DNA. In this sample the table shows around 130,000 clones, roughly 79% of which occur a single time. The ten largest clones represent under 3.5% of the sample.

The germline V gene encodes CDR1 MNHEY and CDR2 SMNVEV (reference sequence). The trim is 6 bases for V and 5 bases for J, with a gap of 14 bases between the germline ends. Measured from the cysteine to the phenylalanine, the CDR3 is 14 residues long. Left in the record is the CDR3 DNA by itself, 42 bases read in frame from the first base. The data derive from a study of cytomegalovirus exposure and HLA in healthy donors (dated 2017 in TCRdb). Some background on the complete study: An earlier analysis of roughly 500 of the donors reported more than 250 Gb of sequence data and 117 million unique TCR beta sequences from approximately 180 million T cells. In a later analysis, previously published TCR beta repertoires from roughly 710 donors were re-analyzed and high-resolution HLA genotyping was added so that TCR occurrence patterns could be studied. A later genetic analysis took genome-wide SNP genotypes for 398 of the 666 donors and used that subset as a discovery cohort. Roughly 5 DR-DQ haplotypes were handled as single units for association and clustering because linkage in the cohort was strong. Around 320 gigabases of sequencing data and tens of millions of unique TCR sequences were included in an early release covering about 600 HLA-typed donors. On average, 235,054 unique TCR beta nucleotide sequences were sequenced per donor among some 430 genotyped donors of the cohort, with 15% to 20% of those sequences being non-productive. Rather than drawing on any new phenotypic data, the later analysis identified candidate immune exposures from TCR beta sequences and the way those sequences occurred across donors. HLA typing included class I and class II loci at four-digit resolution. Every discovery cohort repertoire had been produced on one sequencing platform. The study aimed to test whether cataloging public T cell receptors could reveal signatures of past pathogen exposure. The number of donors typed differed by locus, with about 629-640 for A, B, C, DRB1 and DQB1, around 560 for DQA1, 600 to 610 for DPA1, and approximately 470 for DPB1. To predict cytomegalovirus infection status, the study combined high-throughput TCR immunosequencing, statistical association of individual TCRs with disease status, and machine learning. The study used immunosequencing to profile the T cell repertoires of more than 650 subjects and linked those repertoires to cytomegalovirus serostatus. Of the roughly 400 genotyped donors, 65% to 90% fell in the genetic ancestry cluster associated with self-reported Caucasian donors. To decide whether each TCR beta V gene segment behaved as functional or pseudogenic, an earlier analysis of 587 of the donors relied on high-throughput TCR beta sequencing. Besides the first cohort of 550 to 750 subjects, a separate validation cohort made up of 120 different subjects was used. Alongside the repertoire data, information on donor age, sex, ethnicity and CMV serostatus was compiled.

Beyond this particular receptor, the publication reports: Because counts were too low, 15 to 20 rarely observed V segments, including chromosome 9 orphons, were excluded from the earlier analysis of about 500 of the donors. A cluster of highly shared sequence variants was judged likely to represent a technical artifact of the sequencing pipeline. Compared with equally common non-associated chains, HLA-associated TCR beta chains in a later analysis were more clonally expanded and had lower generation probabilities. Roughly uniform sequencing depth across donors was assumed in presence/absence analyses, although this assumption may not hold. In an earlier analysis of 587 of the donors, most TCR beta V segments appeared in productive rearrangements about 87% or about 30% of the time, broadly matching IMGT annotations. A further reported finding was that TCR beta sequences accurately predicted the HLA-A and HLA-B alleles for most subjects in the first cohort. In a later analysis, the rate of TCR association differed among HLA loci, with DRB1 alleles having the most associated TCRs and HLA-C alleles having the fewest. The cohort was sequenced for TCR beta chains only, and without alpha or paired-chain data the features that could be detected were limited. Most TCR sequences were observed very rarely across donors, whereas some public TCRs were present in many individuals. For the cohort, immune exposure information was limited to CMV serostatus. Linkage disequilibrium might explain the correlated functional status among segregating V segments, but an unknown experimental factor could not be ruled out. Strong co-occurrence of HLA alleles, especially DR and DQ, made assigning TCR associations to individual alleles difficult. Because HLA typing was unavailable for some donors at each locus, only the typed subset was used in association tests. The classifier was reported to diagnose cytomegalovirus status with high specificity and sensitivity in both the original and validation cohorts. According to a later analysis, most CMV-associated TCR beta chains appeared to be HLA-restricted, and the HLA associations seemed to be driven largely by CMV exposure. Three of the identified cytomegalovirus-associated TCR beta chains were confirmed in vitro to be specific for cytomegalovirus antigens. In a later analysis, around 17,000 TCR beta sequences were associated with specific HLA alleles at a false discovery rate of 0.05. The 87-base-pair reads could not distinguish some IMGT-functional V segments, including TRBV6-2 and TRBV6-3, so those segments were excluded. In a later genetic analysis, a missense DCLRE1C variant was associated with V-gene and J-gene trimming of TCR beta chains, and the association was replicated in an independent cohort. A later analysis reported that several top co-occurrence clusters appeared linked to parvovirus B19, influenza, CMV and Epstein-Barr virus. In a later genetic analysis, fewer N-insertions in productive TCRs were reported among donors in an Asian-associated ancestry cluster than the roughly 700-donor mean. A total of fewer than 200 TCR beta chains were listed by the study as associated with cytomegalovirus. It was suggested by the authors that the approach could potentially be generalized to other disease states and immunological phenotypes.

In total, roughly 670 healthy bone marrow donors made up the cohort. At the time of sampling, all cohort members were nominally healthy, though unrecorded immune exposures were likely present. The donor tested CMV seronegative and was one of the 352 seronegative cohort members. A peripheral blood sample was provided by each donor, and peripheral blood mononuclear cells were used for TCR beta sequencing. Genomic DNA extraction from the blood cell samples was performed with the Qiagen DNeasy Blood Extraction Kit. The sample was PBMCs. The sequence is built from TRBV27 and TRBJ2-1, with TRBD2 perhaps the D gene, on 6 matching bases. The sequence came from a man aged 25 to 40 in good health and CMV-seronegative. The DNA sequence follows: TGTGCCAGCAGGGGGGGAAGTTTCCACAATGAGCAGTTCTTC. It codes for CASRGGSFHNEQFF.